A selection of T cell receptor beta chains follows, all from one sample in a study of monozygotic twins with inflammatory bowel disease. TCRdb re-analyzed the 5' RACE reads; it lists each CDR3 protein once, without DNA. Its table records about 160,000 distinct CDR3 sequences. The specimen was blood. These TCRs come from a human donor with ulcerative colitis or Crohn's disease, or a healthy co-twin of an affected twin (not recorded which). CDR3s include the opening cysteine and the closing phenylalanine or tryptophan.

J: TRBJ2-1
V: TRBV5-4
CDR3: CASSPRTSVRNEQFF

J: TRBJ1-1
V: TRBV19
CDR3: CASTLDRGGTEAFF

J: TRBJ1-1
V: TRBV4-1
CDR3: CASSQVGEYTEAFF

J: TRBJ1-1
V: TRBV24-1
CDR3: CATSEGSREAFF

J: TRBJ1-4
V: TRBV11-1
CDR3: CASSLGWRGREDATNEKLFF

J: TRBJ2-7
V: TRBV14
CDR3: CASSDYWREQYF

J: TRBJ2-5
V: TRBV5-1
CDR3: CASRSSGRETQYF

J: TRBJ2-1
V: TRBV18
CDR3: CASSNRGHSREQFF

J: TRBJ2-7
V: TRBV14
CDR3: CASRASGGYEQYF

J: TRBJ2-1
V: TRBV5-4
CDR3: CASSKRLAGANEQFF

J: TRBJ2-2
V: TRBV20-1
CDR3: CSARVGRRVDTGELFF

J: TRBJ2-5
V: TRBV12-3/TRBV12-4
CDR3: CASNPSGRETQYF